This T cell receptor (beta chain) was sequenced during a study of cytomegalovirus exposure and HLA in healthy donors. Some clones are missing from TCRdb's copy, which holds only in-frame ones; the method was immunoSEQ multiplex PCR. The table lists 110,000 to 150,000 clones, 88% of them singletons. The germline CDR1 and CDR2 sequences are SGHNT and YENEEA. The length of the CDR3 is 13 residues. Trimming removed 5 bases at V and 3 bases at J, with 10 bases between. This receptor was identified in a woman aged 18-29 years in good health and CMV-seropositive. Sequenced sample: PBMCs. The J gene is TRBJ1-1, the V gene TRBV11-3, with D unclear. CDR3 amino acids: CASSPNSYTEAFF. In DNA, the CDR3 is TGTGCCAGCAGCCCCAACAGTTACACTGAAGCTTTCTTT.